Each of the 2 T cell receptor beta chains below was sequenced from the same sample in a study of T cells in Graves' hyperthyroidism and ophthalmopathy. The TCR beta CDR3 regions underwent amplification using RNA transcripts as the source. HTBI primers were employed in a first-round RT-PCR of the TCR CDR3. TCRdb re-derived calls from the multiplex PCR reads in MiXCR, one entry per CDR3 protein. In the table there are hundreds of thousands of distinct CDR3 sequences, approximately 17% of which are singletons. The sequenced sample was blood. Every receptor here comes from a woman aged 18-35 years with Graves' ophthalmopathy.

V is TRBV19 and J is TRBJ2-1; 9 nucleotides line up with TRBD2. The CDR3 covers 15 residues. Germline lookup yields CDR1 LNHDA and CDR2 SQIVND (reference sequence). The ends lost 6 bases at V and 8 bases at J; junction bases unmatched: 11. The CDR3 sequence: CASRSGGRGADEQFF. The CDR3 bases are TGTGCCAGTAGGAGTGGCGGGAGGGGAGCGGATGAGCAGTTCTTC. Full variable domain (missing parts from reference TRBV19 and TRBJ2-1): DGGITQSPKYLFRKEGQNVTLSCEQNLNHDAMYWYRQDPGQGLRLIYYSQIVNDFQKGDIAEGYSVSREKKESFPLTVTSAQKNPTAFYLCASRSGGRGADEQFFGPGTRLTVL.

This clonotype was counted at least ten times. The junction does not match germline at one end; this may be a read error. The chain joins TRBV5-1 to TRBJ2-3, with TRBD2 as a possible D gene (7 bases). Germline V gives CDR1 SGHRS, CDR2 YFSETQ. The CDR3 runs to 14 residues. CDR3 nucleotides: TGTGCCAGCAGTTCCGGGGGGCCCACAGATACGCAGTATTTT. The encoded protein is CASSSGGPTDTQYF.